The 4 T cell receptor beta chains below all came from one sample that was sequenced in a study of preoperative IRX-2 immunotherapy in early breast cancer. The protocol was immunoSEQ multiplex PCR, while the TCRdb copy is restricted to in-frame clones and leaves out a portion. The repertoire has some 30,000 clones, over 85% of them found once; the top ten carry 1.6%. Treatment here: preoperative locoregional IRX-2 cytokine immunotherapy. The material sequenced was tumor tissue, taken after IRX-2 immunotherapy. The receptors here all came from a human donor with breast cancer.

The chain carries TRBV30 and TRBJ1-1, with D possibly matching TRBD1 (6 bases). Trimming took 5 bases from V and 2 from J, leaving 18 bases between them. Germline V gives CDR1 GTSNPN, CDR2 SVGIG (reference sequence). There are 15 residues in the CDR3. CDR3 bases: TGTGCCTGGTGGTTTTGGGGGGCCCCTAACACTGAAGCTTTCTTT. The encoded protein is CAWWFWGAPNTEAFF. The full variable domain, rest sourced from reference TRBV30 and TRBJ1-1, is SQTIHQWPATLVQPVGSPLSLECTVEGTSNPNLYWYRQAAGRGLQLLFYSVGIGQISSEVPQNLSASRPQDRQFILSSKKLLLSDSGFYLCAWWFWGAPNTEAFFGQGTRLTVV.

The chain is built from TRBV5-1 and TRBJ2-2; 7 positions match TRBD1. The CDR3 runs 16 residues. From germline, CDR1 is SGHRS and CDR2 YFSETQ. The V and J ends lost 3 bases and 5 bases, in that order; junction bases with no gene match: 10. CDR3 bases: TGCGCCAGCAGCTCTTTAGTGGGCAGGGGGACCGGGGAGCTGTTTTTT. It translates to CASSSLVGRGTGELFF.

This chain connects TRBV25-1 to TRBJ1-3; D is unresolved. There are 13 residues in the CDR3. Trimming cost V 10 bases and J 0 bases, with 10 bases left between them. Germline lookup yields CDR1 MGHDK and CDR2 SYGVNS. Here the CDR3 DNA reads TGTGCCACCAAAAAAGACTCTGGAAACACCATATATTTT. Translated: CATKKDSGNTIYF.

The genes are TRBV7-1 and TRBJ2-7; D is ambiguous. TRBV7-1 is an ORF; its function is uncertain. With 5 bases removed from V and 3 bases from J, the gap between germline ends came to 11 bases. This CDR3 is 13 amino acids long. The CDR3 protein is CASSPGLHYEQYF. CDR3 in DNA: TGTGCCAGCAGCCCCGGGTTACACTACGAGCAGTACTTC.